Detailed here is one TCR beta chain. The method was immunoSEQ multiplex PCR; TCRdb's version includes in-frame clones alone and lacks a portion of them. There are hundreds of thousands of clones in the sample; approximately 88% occur only once, and over 1.3% lies in the top ten. This sample was taken from a study of Ad26.COV2.S vaccination and SARS-CoV-2 variants. Across the study: Ad26.COV2.S, an intramuscular injection, was given once or twice 56 days apart.

Treatment given: some 19 received Ad26.COV2.S at low or high dose, single or two shots; 5 received placebo; per-sample allocation not given. Samples analyzed were those drawn on day 63 after the first vaccine or placebo injection. The administered vaccine (an Ad26 vector) expressed Wuhan-strain SARS-CoV-2 spike. This specimen consisted of peripheral blood, obtained in a trial of Ad26.COV2.S vaccine versus placebo. The TCR comes from a person between 18 and 60 years old who received the Ad26.COV2.S COVID-19 vaccine or a placebo.

CDR3 protein: CASSLQQGAGDTQYF. CDR3 DNA: TGCGCCAGCAGCTTACAGCAGGGGGCGGGAGATACGCAGTATTTT. This chain uses TRBV5-1 with TRBJ2-3; TRBD1 matches 8 bases. The CDR3 is made up of 15 amino acids. V was clipped by 2 bases and J by 5 bases; unmatched bases: 7. CDR1 and CDR2 from the germline V gene are SGHRS and YFSETQ.